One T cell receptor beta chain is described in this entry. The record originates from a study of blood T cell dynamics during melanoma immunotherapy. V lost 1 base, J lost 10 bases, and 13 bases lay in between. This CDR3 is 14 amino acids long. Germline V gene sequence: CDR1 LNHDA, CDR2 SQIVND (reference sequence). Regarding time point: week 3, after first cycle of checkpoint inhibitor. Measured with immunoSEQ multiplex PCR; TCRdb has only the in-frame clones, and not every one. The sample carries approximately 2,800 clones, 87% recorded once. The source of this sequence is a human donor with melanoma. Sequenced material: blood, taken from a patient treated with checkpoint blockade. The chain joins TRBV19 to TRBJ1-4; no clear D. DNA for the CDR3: TGTGCCAGTAGTATAGGGCCAGGCATGGGAAAACTGTTTTTT. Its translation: CASSIGPGMGKLFF.